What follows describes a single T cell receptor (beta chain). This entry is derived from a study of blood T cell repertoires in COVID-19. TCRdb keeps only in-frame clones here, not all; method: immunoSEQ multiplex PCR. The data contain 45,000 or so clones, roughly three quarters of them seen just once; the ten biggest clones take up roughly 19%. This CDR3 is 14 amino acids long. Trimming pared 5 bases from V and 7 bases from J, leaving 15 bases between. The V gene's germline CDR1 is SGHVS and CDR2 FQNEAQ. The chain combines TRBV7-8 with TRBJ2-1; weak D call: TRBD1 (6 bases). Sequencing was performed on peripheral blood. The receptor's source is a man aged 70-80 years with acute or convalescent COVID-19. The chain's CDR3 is CASSRSRGKNEQFF. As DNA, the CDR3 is TGTGCCAGCAGCAGGAGTAGGGGGAAAAATGAGCAGTTCTTC.